The source of this T cell receptor beta chain is a study of prognosis after radiotherapy for stage I lung cancer (dated by TCRdb to 2020 to 2023). Regarding the research as a whole: About 19 stage I NSCLC patients were enrolled in Nanjing, China, between 2018 and January 2019. The study included 13 to 15 patients with newly diagnosed primary stage I lung tumors and a few with oligometastatic NSCLC after surgical resection of the primary tumor. In every patient, SBRT was given without any concurrent therapy. Squamous cell carcinoma histology was identified in more than 5 patients, and adenocarcinoma histology was identified in roughly eleven patients. SBRT was given in 3 to 5 fractions with a biologically effective dose of at least 100 Gy, using image-guided IMRT or VMAT. Every patient was regarded as medically inoperable, because of comorbidities in more than 10 cases and refusal of surgery in more than 5 cases. Ages in the cohort of 10 to 15 men and over 5 women ranged from 53 to 84 years, with a median of 74. About 20% of the 19 patients developed distant metastases after SBRT, at a median of roughly seven months; the other 15 showed no significant progression. Peripheral blood TCR beta repertoires were profiled in stage I NSCLC patients before and after stereotactic body radiotherapy, and the repertoires were related to distant failure. The study sequenced roughly 40 blood samples from roughly 20 patients, one before and one after SBRT per patient. The paper's findings and limits, for the study overall: Post-SBRT Shannon entropy and its change from baseline were lower in patients who developed distant metastases; baseline Shannon entropy was not associated with metastases. The study was limited by the small cohort and short follow-up, and independent validation of the study findings is required. All reported P values were unadjusted for multiple comparisons. Differences by metastasis status were reportedly seen in TRBV and TRBJ usage frequencies, involving two V genes at baseline and, after SBRT, nine V genes and two J genes. No determination of tumor specificity was made for expanded TCR clones. After SBRT, the count of unique TCR clones dropped from a median of roughly 10,000 beforehand to about 7,000 afterward (Wilcoxon paired P=0.011).

Two rounds of multiplex PCR were performed to amplify the TCR beta CDR3 region from genomic DNA. In the first round of PCR, primers specific to each TRBV and TRBJ gene were used, and the primer sequences are filed in Chinese patent CN105087789A. The second PCR round used universal primers. The Roche High Pure PCR Template Preparation Kit was used to extract genomic DNA from the frozen PBMCs. Paired-end sequencing with 151 bp reads was performed on the libraries using an Illumina HiSeq 3000. The paper's processing steps were these. Raw reads lacking the multiplex PCR primer sequences were removed with CutAdapt. High-quality paired reads were merged into contigs with PEAR. By aligning each contig to reference sequences, MiXCR assigned the TRB V, D and J gene segments to that contig. CDR3 sequences were clustered by base quality and sequence similarity to remove sequencing errors. Diversity was calculated as Shannon entropy divided by the natural log of the number of productive TCR sequences. Clonality was computed as one minus the ratio of Shannon entropy to the natural log of the number of unique clonotypes. Using the Youden index from ROC curves, the researchers picked the repertoire-metric cut-offs for progression-free survival, and all analyses were carried out in R 3.5.3. Through fastp at Q25 and MiXCR, TCRdb rebuilt clones from the public reads, retaining in-frame beta chains. Here each entry gathers all rows of one CDR3 protein and keeps the most common genes and DNA. Here the V and J calls rest on TCRdb's processing, not on the authors' analysis. Recorded for this sample are nearly 25,000 distinct CDR3 sequences; 36% of them occurred a single time. 62% of the sample is in the top ten clones.

Concerning this clonotype: The antigen it binds to is not known. It has no much larger one-base neighbor in the sample; base qualities were not kept.

All patients had node-negative disease on CT and PET/CT, and none had a history of other malignancies or prior chemotherapy or radiotherapy. At each of two time points, roughly 6.3 milliliters of peripheral venous blood were collected into EDTA tubes. Ficoll-Paque Plus density-gradient centrifugation was used to isolate PBMCs. Right after collection, samples were placed at -80 degrees C and kept there until analysis. The CDR3 spans 14 residues, from the cysteine through the phenylalanine. Only CDR3 DNA is held: 42 bases, read in frame from base 1. Trimming at the junction amounts to 7 bases on V and 6 bases on J, and the germline ends lie 15 bases apart.

The TCR originated in a donor over 45 with non-small cell lung cancer. The sequence is built from TRBV12-3 or TRBV12-4 and TRBJ2-2, with TRBD1 tentatively as D gene (5 bases match). The sequencing here drew on PBMCs, taken before or after stereotactic body radiation therapy (not recorded which). This receptor has the CDR3 CASKFDSYAGELFF. In nucleotide form, the sequence is TGTGCCAGCAAATTTGACAGTTACGCCGGGGAGCTGTTTTTT.